The 21 T cell receptor beta chains below come from one sample, sequenced in a study of blood T cell repertoires in COVID-19. Libraries were prepared by immunoSEQ multiplex PCR; TCRdb keeps only in-frame clonotypes and omits some of them. The sample lists around 200,000 clones, roughly 89% seen once, with roughly 6.4% in the top ten. The sequenced material came from peripheral blood. Source of these receptors: a man aged 60-69 years who had recovered from COVID-19.

The chain uses TRBV2 and TRBJ2-5; 7 bases fit TRBD1. V was clipped by 5 bases and J by 0 bases; unmatched bases: 3. Germline V gives CDR1 SNHLY, CDR2 FYNNEI. The CDR3 length is 14 residues. CDR3 loop: CASSRTGNQETQYF. The DNA of the CDR3 is TGTGCCAGCAGTAGGACAGGTAACCAAGAGACCCAGTACTTC.

The chain carries TRBV6-5 and TRBJ2-1, with 8 positions matching TRBD2. Germline lookup yields CDR1 MNHEY and CDR2 SVGAGI. This CDR3 region has 15 residues. J was trimmed by 2 bases and V by 2 bases; bases with no gene match: 2. The CDR3 is CASSYGGGPYNEQFF. The CDR3 nucleotides are TGTGCCAGCAGTTACGGCGGGGGGCCCTACAATGAGCAGTTCTTC.

This clone was observed once. The chain is built from TRBV29-1 and TRBJ2-3; maybe TRBD2 (6 bases). Looked up from germline, CDR1 is SQVTM and CDR2 is ANQGSEA. This CDR3 comprises 12 residues. V lost 4 bases and J 3 bases, leaving 8 bases between the germline ends. CDR3 region: CSVGTITDTQYF. CDR3 sequence (DNA): TGCAGCGTTGGGACTATTACAGATACGCAGTATTTT.

The gene calls are TRBV6-5 and TRBJ2-5; D not certain. Germline CDR1 reads MNHEY; CDR2 reads SVGAGI. The V and J ends lost 4 bases and 5 bases respectively, with 14 bases between them. The CDR3 is 14 residues long. The chain's CDR3 is CASSLGLFSETQYF. The CDR3, as DNA: TGTGCCAGCAGTTTGGGCTTATTCAGTGAGACCCAGTACTTC.

The sample holds one count of this clone. V gene TRBV11-2 combines with J gene TRBJ2-7, with 9 bases that match TRBD2. Trimming at V came to 6 bases and at J to 3 bases, leaving 9 bases not matched to a gene. The CDR3 is made up of 15 amino acids. The germline V gene encodes CDR1 SGHAT and CDR2 FQNNGV. The CDR3 bases are TGTGCCAGCAGGCCAGAACTAGCGGGCCTCTACGAGCAGTACTTC. Its translation: CASRPELAGLYEQYF. The complete variable domain, with remaining parts taken from reference TRBV11-2 and TRBJ2-7, reads EAGVAQSPRYKIIEKRQSVAFWCNPISGHATLYWYQQILGQGPKLLIQFQNNGVVDDSQLPKDRFSAERLKGVDSTLKIQPAKLEDSAVYLCASRPELAGLYEQYFGPGTRLTVT.

V usage is TRBV24-1 and J usage is TRBJ2-3; D perhaps matches TRBD2 (6 bases). Germline assignment: CDR1 KGHDR and CDR2 SFDVKD. This CDR3 comprises 15 residues. With 4 bases removed from V and 4 bases from J, the gap between germline ends came to 14 bases. The CDR3 reads CATSEGEAVSDTQYF. The CDR3, as DNA: TGTGCCACCAGTGAGGGGGAGGCCGTGTCAGATACGCAGTATTTT.

The chain combines TRBV2 with TRBJ2-3; D is ambiguous. Germline CDR1 SNHLY, CDR2 FYNNEI. Trimming removed 4 bases at V and 6 bases at J, with 11 bases between. The CDR3 is made up of 13 amino acids. CDR3 loop: CASSGAPRDTQYF. Here the CDR3 DNA reads TGTGCCAGCAGTGGAGCACCTCGGGATACGCAGTATTTT.

The chain carries TRBV29-1 and TRBJ2-1; TRBD2 is a possible D gene (6 bases). The CDR3 is made up of 15 amino acids. Trimming removed 5 bases at V and 2 bases at J, with 16 bases between. Germline CDR1 is SQVTM and CDR2 is ANQGSEA. Here the CDR3 reads CSVYSRESPYNEQFF. The CDR3 coding sequence is TGCAGCGTTTACTCACGGGAGAGCCCCTACAATGAGCAGTTCTTC.

CDR3 residues: CAWSLSLMNTEAFF. The CDR3 nucleotides read TGTGCCTGGAGTCTAAGTCTTATGAACACTGAAGCTTTCTTT. This sequence joins TRBV30 and TRBJ1-1; D ambiguous. The V end lost 2 bases, the J end lost 0 bases, and 10 bases lay between the germline ends. Per the germline V gene, CDR1 is GTSNPN and CDR2 is SVGIG (reference sequence). The length of the CDR3 is 14 residues.

The rearrangement joins TRBV18 to TRBJ2-2; TRBD1 matches at 8 bases. The length of the CDR3 is 15 residues. Unmatched junction bases numbered 6, after V lost 3 bases and J lost 6 bases. CDR1 and CDR2 from the germline V gene are KGHSH and LQKENI. As DNA, the CDR3 is TGTGCCAGCTCACCTCCGACAGGGGTCGCCGGGGAGCTGTTTTTT. Translated, it gives CASSPPTGVAGELFF.

This clone was seen a few times. This rearrangement joins TRBV20-1 to TRBJ2-7; the D gene is possibly TRBD2 (6 bases). Germline assignment: CDR1 DFQATT and CDR2 SNEGSKA (reference sequence). The CDR3 spans 11 residues. Trimming shortened V by 0 bases and J by 9 bases, and 9 bases separated the two germline ends. In nucleotides, the CDR3 is TGCAGTGCTAGAGACAGGGAGGTGCAGTACTTC. Translation: CSARDREVQYF.

Written as DNA, the CDR3 is TGTTGTCTCGTCGCGGGTTTTTTTTACGAGCAGTACTTC. It encodes CCLVAGFFYEQYF. The chain employs TRBV7-7 and TRBJ2-7; D may be TRBD2 (5 bases). The CDR3 has 13 amino acids. Germline V lookup: CDR1 SSHAT, CDR2 FNYEAQ (reference sequence).

The rearrangement uses TRBV6-5 and TRBJ2-7, with 10 bases that match TRBD1. The CDR3 sequence is 14 residues long. With V trimmed by 4 bases and J by 3 bases, 3 bases remained unmatched. The germline V gene has CDR1 MNHEY and CDR2 SVGAGI. CDR3 region: CASSWDRGNYEQYF. DNA of the CDR3: TGTGCCAGCAGTTGGGACAGGGGAAACTACGAGCAGTACTTC.

The chain uses TRBV9 and TRBJ1-2; D remains ambiguous. The CDR3 spans 13 residues. In germline, CDR1 is SGDLS, CDR2 YYNGEE. Trimming cost V 1 base and J 3 bases, with 7 bases left between them. The CDR3 nucleotides read TGTGCCAGCAGCGTACGGAGGGACTATGGCTACACCTTC. This sequence encodes CASSVRRDYGYTF.

This clone was seen only once. The CDR3 nucleotides are TGTGCCAGCAGGACCGGGACTAGTTTCTACAATGAGCAGTTCTTC. Protein: CASRTGTSFYNEQFF. The chain couples TRBV6-5 to TRBJ2-1; TRBD2 agrees at 8 bases. The CDR3 has 15 residues. V trimming: 6 bases; J trimming: 3 bases; junction bases outside the gene matches: 7. The V gene's germline CDR1 is MNHEY and CDR2 SVGAGI.

V and J are TRBV7-2 and TRBJ2-7, with no clear D. Trimming took off 3 bases at V and 2 bases at J, with 14 bases between the two ends. Germline CDR1 reads SGHTA; CDR2 reads FQGNSA. The CDR3 totals 15 residues. CDR3 protein: CASSFGSAPTYEQYF. In DNA, the CDR3 is TGTGCCAGCAGCTTCGGGTCAGCGCCTACCTACGAGCAGTACTTC.

This clone turned up a few times. The rearrangement links TRBV28 to TRBJ1-6, with 9 positions matching TRBD1. The CDR3 has 16 residues. Germline V gene sequence: CDR1 MDHEN, CDR2 SYDVKM. Trimming removed 3 bases from V and 7 bases from J; junction bases left unmatched: 7. The CDR3 sequence is CASSLGGTGWNSPLHF. CDR3 coding DNA: TGTGCCAGCAGTTTGGGAGGGACAGGGTGGAATTCACCCCTCCACTTT.

The gene calls are TRBV24-1 and TRBJ2-3; 9 bases fit TRBD1. From germline, CDR1 is KGHDR and CDR2 SFDVKD. With V trimmed by 7 bases and J by 0 bases, 4 bases remained unmatched. The CDR3 covers 15 residues. CDR3 sequence reads: CATRDRGTSTDTQYF. CDR3 DNA: TGTGCCACCAGAGACAGGGGGACTAGCACAGATACGCAGTATTTT.

The chain uses TRBV29-1 and TRBJ1-4, with 10 bases fitting TRBD1. Germline V gives CDR1 SQVTM, CDR2 ANQGSEA. The trim removed 7 bases at V and 5 bases at J, leaving 4 bases unmatched. The CDR3 length is 13 residues. CDR3 sequence reads: CSARTGGNEKLFF. In DNA form, the CDR3 reads TGCAGCGCCCGGACAGGGGGAAATGAAAAACTGTTTTTT.

The V gene is TRBV5-1, the J gene TRBJ2-1; TRBD2 aligns across 9 bases. V shed 0 bases and J 4 bases; nucleotides not matched to a gene: 8. Germline CDR1 SGHRS, CDR2 YFSETQ. The CDR3 is 17 amino acids. The DNA of the CDR3 is TGCGCCAGCAGCTTGGGGGCTAGCGGGGTGGAGTACAATGAGCAGTTCTTC. Translation: CASSLGASGVEYNEQFF.

Only a few counts were recorded for this clone. This sequence joins TRBV11-2 and TRBJ1-2; 10 bases line up with TRBD1. Germline trimming cut 1 base from V and 5 bases from J; bases unmatched to any gene: 7. Germline values: CDR1 SGHAT, CDR2 FQNNGV. The CDR3 covers 16 residues. This chain's CDR3 is CASSLAGTGEAYGYTF. The CDR3 coding sequence is TGTGCCAGCAGCTTAGCCGGGACAGGGGAGGCTTATGGCTACACCTTC.